This T cell receptor (beta chain) was recovered during a study of cytomegalovirus exposure and HLA in healthy donors. Study context: Samples from HLA-typed donors yielded 85 million to 95 million unique TCRs in an early data release. Ancestry clustering placed around four fifths of around 400 genotyped donors in the Caucasian-associated cluster.

PCR primers comprised 60 Vbeta and 13 Jbeta primers. Clones were read by immunoSEQ multiplex PCR, and TCRdb kept only the in-frame ones, dropping some. In the table there are 150,000 to 200,000 clones, 60% to 85% of which are singletons. Trimming took off 1 base at V and 2 bases at J, with 12 bases between the two ends. CDR1 is SGHNT, CDR2 YYREEE, per germline (reference sequence). CDR3 length equals 15 residues. The specimen sequenced was PBMCs. This clonotype originated in a woman aged 40 to 50 in good health and CMV-seropositive. The gene calls are TRBV5-4 and TRBJ2-5; perhaps TRBD2 as D (5 bases). The CDR3: CASSLTGLLQETQYF. DNA of the CDR3: TGTGCCAGCAGCTTGACCGGACTCCTTCAAGAGACCCAGTACTTC.